This T cell receptor (beta chain) emerged from a study of T cell responses to AZD1222 COVID-19 vaccine. V shed 4 bases and J 5 bases; nucleotides not matched to a gene: 4. The length of the CDR3 is 14 residues. From germline, CDR1 is KGHDR and CDR2 SFDVKD. Concerning this clone itself: Antigen specificity is unknown.

Clones were sequenced by immunoSEQ multiplex PCR, and TCRdb holds only the in-frame ones, with some missing. The top ten clones hold 0.9% to 1.3% of a sample with 100,000 to 150,000 clones, roughly 89% of them seen once. Study-wide points: Across spike, vaccine-associated CD4 TCRs were found, dominant at 160-218 and 743-854. Compared with day 0, the breadth and depth of the Spike-specific TCR repertoire rose significantly after two doses of AZD1222.

The specimen comprised peripheral blood, sampled 28 days after the second AZD1222 dose. The chain recombines TRBV24-1 with TRBJ2-3; 8 nucleotides agree with TRBD1. This TCR derives from an adult who received the AZD1222 COVID-19 vaccine. The CDR3: CATSDRTGKDTQYF. CDR3 coding DNA: TGTGCCACCAGTGACCGGACAGGGAAAGATACGCAGTATTTT.